This TCR beta chain emerged from a study of Ad26.COV2.S vaccination and SARS-CoV-2 variants. Deletions cut 2 bases from V and 6 bases from J, with 15 bases between. The CDR3 extends over 15 amino acids. Germline-derived CDR1 and CDR2 are KGHDR and SFDVKD. TCRdb's table, derived via immunoSEQ multiplex PCR, lists solely in-frame clones and lacks some. The sample holds over 400,000 clones; approximately 92% are singletons and the top ten take approximately 2.5%. Treatment indicated: over 15 received Ad26.COV2.S at low or high dose, single or two shots; a few received placebo; per-sample allocation not given. Repertoires come from day 63 after the first vaccine or placebo injection.

The material sequenced was peripheral blood, taken in a trial of Ad26.COV2.S vaccine versus placebo. The V call is TRBV24-1, the J call TRBJ1-2, with unresolved D. The sequence came from a person aged 18-60 years who received the Ad26.COV2.S COVID-19 vaccine or a placebo. This CDR3 reads CATSDSAGNYHGYTF. Here the CDR3 DNA reads TGTGCCACCAGTGATTCGGCGGGTAACTATCATGGCTACACCTTC.